This is a list of T cell receptor beta chains from one sample in a study of cytomegalovirus exposure and HLA in healthy donors. TCRdb's copy holds only in-frame clones and misses some; the assay was immunoSEQ multiplex PCR. The profile shows approximately 300,000 clones, roughly 86% of them singletons. Sequenced input: PBMCs. The receptors shown here come from a woman aged 40 to 49 in good health and CMV-seropositive. Each CDR3 is given with its conserved first and last residue. The D gene is left open where the match is weak. Clone size is given for some rows only: seen once, a few or many times, or a class if the clone is expanded.

>.|.|TRBV30|TRBJ1-1
CGRSGGGTEAFF
TGTGGCCGAAGCGGGGGCGGAACTGAAGCTTTCTTT
>.|.|TRBV30|TRBJ2-7
CAWSTPGAYEQYF
TGTGCCTGGAGTACCCCCGGGGCCTACGAGCAGTACTTC
>.|.|TRBV4-2|TRBJ1-5
CASSQDSPAQPQHF
TGTGCCAGCAGCCAAGACAGTCCCGCTCAGCCCCAGCATTTT
>TRBD2|few|TRBV11-1|TRBJ2-7
CASSLASGGSYEQYF
TGTGCCAGCAGCTTAGCGTCGGGGGGGTCCTACGAGCAGTACTTC
>TRBD1|.|TRBV18|TRBJ1-1
CASSLDRGAFF
TGTGCCAGCTCACTTGACAGGGGCGCTTTCTTT
>.|few|TRBV4-2|TRBJ1-1
CASSSSLGNTEAFF
TGTGCCAGCAGCTCGTCCCTCGGGAACACTGAAGCTTTCTTT
>TRBD1|.|TRBV11-2|TRBJ2-5
CASSFTQGAWETQYF
TGTGCCAGCAGCTTCACACAGGGGGCTTGGGAGACCCAGTACTTC
>TRBD2|.|TRBV19|TRBJ2-2
CASTSGLATGELFF
TGTGCCAGTACCTCGGGACTAGCGACCGGGGAGCTGTTTTTT
>TRBD1|.|TRBV2|TRBJ2-5
CASSEEQGAWETQYF
TGTGCCAGCAGTGAAGAGCAGGGGGCCTGGGAGACCCAGTACTTC
>.|few|TRBV15|TRBJ2-3
CATSRTNEGGGDTQYF
TGTGCCACCAGCAGAACAAATGAGGGAGGGGGGGATACGCAGTATTTT
>TRBD1|.|TRBV6-5|TRBJ2-3
CATRRTGQGVETQYF
TGTGCCACCAGACGAACGGGACAGGGGGTTGAAACGCAGTATTTT
>.|.|TRBV9|TRBJ2-2
CASSTHTGELFF
TGTGCCAGCAGCACACATACCGGGGAGCTGTTTTTT
>.|.|TRBV2|TRBJ2-7
CASSSSSYEQYF
TGTGCCAGCAGCTCGAGCTCCTACGAGCAGTACTTC
>TRBD1|.|TRBV7-3|TRBJ2-5
CASSSLGQSQETQYF
TGTGCCAGCAGCTCACTGGGACAGTCACAAGAGACCCAGTACTTC
>TRBD1|.|TRBV28|TRBJ2-7
CATGSGQGFYEQYF
TGTGCCACCGGCTCGGGACAGGGCTTCTACGAGCAGTACTTC
>TRBD1|.|TRBV27|TRBJ2-7
CASSDRRSEQYF
TGTGCCAGCTCGGACAGGCGAAGCGAGCAGTACTTC
>.|once|TRBV5-4|TRBJ2-2
CASSLRAAQGTGELFF
TGTGCCAGCAGCTTACGAGCGGCCCAGGGGACCGGGGAGCTGTTTTTT